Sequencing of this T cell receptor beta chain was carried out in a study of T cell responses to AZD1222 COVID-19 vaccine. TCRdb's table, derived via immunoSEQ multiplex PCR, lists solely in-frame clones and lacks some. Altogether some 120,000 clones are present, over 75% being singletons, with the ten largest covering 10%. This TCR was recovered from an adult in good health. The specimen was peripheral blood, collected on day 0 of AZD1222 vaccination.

The CDR3 DNA reads TGTGCCAGCACACAAAATAGCTATGGCTACACCTTC. This sequence encodes CASTQNSYGYTF. The chain combines TRBV5-6 with TRBJ1-2; D call uncertain. Trimming left V 6 bases short and J 4 bases short, with 10 bases between. The length of the CDR3 is 12 residues. Germline CDR1 SGHDT, CDR2 YYEEEE.